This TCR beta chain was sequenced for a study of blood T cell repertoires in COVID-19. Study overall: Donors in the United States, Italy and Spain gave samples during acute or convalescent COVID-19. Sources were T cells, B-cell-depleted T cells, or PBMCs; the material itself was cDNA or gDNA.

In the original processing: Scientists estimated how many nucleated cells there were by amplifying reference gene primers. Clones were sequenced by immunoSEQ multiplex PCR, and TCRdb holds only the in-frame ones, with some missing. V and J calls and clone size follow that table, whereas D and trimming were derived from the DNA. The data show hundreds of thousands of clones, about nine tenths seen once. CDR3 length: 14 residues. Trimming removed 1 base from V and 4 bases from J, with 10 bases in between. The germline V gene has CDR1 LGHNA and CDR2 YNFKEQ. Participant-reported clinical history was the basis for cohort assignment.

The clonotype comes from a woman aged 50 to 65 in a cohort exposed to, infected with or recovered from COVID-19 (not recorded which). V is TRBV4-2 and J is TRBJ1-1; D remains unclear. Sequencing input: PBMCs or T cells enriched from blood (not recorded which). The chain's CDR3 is CASSQVFFLTEAFF. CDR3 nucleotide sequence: TGTGCCAGCAGCCAAGTTTTTTTCCTCACTGAAGCTTTCTTT.